This T cell receptor (beta chain) was sequenced in a study of cytomegalovirus exposure and HLA in healthy donors. Primers included in the PCR were 60 Vbeta and 13 Jbeta primers. Clones were read by immunoSEQ multiplex PCR, and TCRdb kept only the in-frame ones, dropping some. Of about 130,000 clones in the sample, about 73% were seen once. Germline CDR1 MNHEY, CDR2 SMNVEV (reference sequence). J gave up 9 bases and V 9 bases, and 7 bases lay outside the gene matches. The CDR3 loop spans 13 amino acids. The chain has TRBV27 and TRBJ1-6; 8 bases line up with TRBD1. This TCR was sampled from a woman aged 50 to 65 in good health and CMV-seropositive. Sequencing was performed on PBMCs. The CDR3 DNA reads as TGTGCCAGTAGGACAGGGCTTGGTTCACCCCTCCACTTT. The encoded protein is CASRTGLGSPLHF.